The 10 T cell receptor beta chains listed next were all sequenced from one sample in a study of T cells in Graves' hyperthyroidism and ophthalmopathy. TCR beta CDR3 sequences were amplified from RNA transcripts. The TCR CDR3 was amplified in a first-round RT-PCR using the HTBI primer set. TCRdb recomputed calls from the multiplex PCR reads with MiXCR, one row per CDR3 protein. Here the sample spans some 350,000 distinct CDR3 sequences, 25% being singletons. The sequencing input was blood. Receptors were obtained from a man between 50 and 59 years old with Graves' hyperthyroidism.

This chain joins TRBV7-9 and TRBJ2-5; TRBD1 matches at 8 bases. Germline assignment: CDR1 SEHNR and CDR2 FQNEAQ (reference sequence). The CDR3 contains 15 residues. V lost 5 bases and J lost 3; bases outside the gene matches: 8. The CDR3: CASSGRDRRKETQYF. CDR3 in DNA: TGTGCCAGCAGCGGAAGGGACAGGAGGAAAGAGACCCAGTACTTC.

This clonotype was observed a handful of times. This chain joins TRBV6-2 or TRBV6-3 and TRBJ1-2, with D possibly being TRBD1 (6 bases). The CDR3 has 14 residues. CDR1 is MNHEY and CDR2 is SVGEGT in the germline V gene. Trimming took 6 bases from V and 4 from J, leaving 15 bases between them. The CDR3 sequence: CASRSRGDPYGYTF. The CDR3 DNA is TGTGCCAGCAGGTCTAGGGGGGATCCCTATGGCTACACCTTC.

The chain carries TRBV29-1 and TRBJ2-6; D might be TRBD2 (7 bases). The CDR3 totals 14 residues. Germline assignment: CDR1 SQVTM and CDR2 ANQGSEA. V was trimmed by 6 bases and J by 1 base, leaving 10 bases between them. In DNA form, the CDR3 reads TGCAGCGTGAGGGGGGGGTCTGGGGCCAACGTCCTGACTTTC. The encoded protein is CSVRGGSGANVLTF.

This clonotype has ten or more counts. The chain is built from TRBV2 and TRBJ1-5; the D gene is possibly TRBD1 (5 bases). Germline V gene lookup returns CDR1 SNHLY and CDR2 FYNNEI. V was cut by 3 bases and J by 5 bases, with 14 bases left in between. The CDR3 consists of 15 residues. DNA of the CDR3: TGTGCCAGCAGTGACGGGACGGGATATGATCAGCCCCAGCATTTT. Translated, it gives CASSDGTGYDQPQHF.

This clonotype was found a few times. The V call is TRBV15, the J call TRBJ1-5; unclear D gene. The V end was cut by 5 bases, the J end by 3 bases, with 17 bases between. Germline values: CDR1 LNHNV, CDR2 YYDKDF (reference sequence). This CDR3 spans 16 amino acids. CDR3 sequence: CATSPRDIGTNQPQHF. CDR3 DNA sequence: TGTGCCACCAGCCCTAGAGATATTGGCACCAATCAGCCCCAGCATTTT.

This clonotype has more than one count but fewer than ten. The rearrangement joins TRBV5-5 to TRBJ2-3; 8 bases agree with TRBD1. CDR3 length equals 15 residues. The J segment lost 0 bases and the V segment lost 2 bases, leaving 2 bases of the junction unmatched. The germline gives CDR1 SGHKS, CDR2 YYEKEE (reference sequence). As DNA, the CDR3 is TGTGCCAGCAGCTTACAGGGGGGAAGCACAGATACGCAGTATTTT. Residues: CASSLQGGSTDTQYF.

This clonotype was seen repeatedly, ten times or more. CDR3 nucleotides: TGTGCCAGCAGCCAGGGAAGGACAGGGAGGGAGCAGTTCTTC. Translating gives CASSQGRTGREQFF. The chain uses TRBV3-1 and TRBJ2-1; 8 bases are shared with TRBD1. Germline values: CDR1 LGHDT, CDR2 YNNKEL (reference sequence). The CDR3 totals 14 residues. V lost 3 bases to trimming and J lost 10 bases; unmatched junction nucleotides: 8.

This rearrangement joins TRBV11-2 to TRBJ2-2, with 7 bases aligning to TRBD2. Germline CDR1 is SGHAT and CDR2 is FQNNGV. This CDR3 is built from 15 residues. Trimming cost V 8 bases and J 4 bases; bases outside gene matches: 10. The CDR3 DNA is TGTGCCAGCTCTGTGGGAGGGAGGGCCACCGGGGAGCTGTTTTTT. It specifies CASSVGGRATGELFF.

The chain recombines TRBV5-1 with TRBJ2-7; 9 nucleotides line up with TRBD1. The CDR3 is 15 residues long. The V gene's germline CDR1 is SGHRS and CDR2 YFSETQ. V lost 0 bases, J lost 6 bases, and 7 bases stayed unmatched. The CDR3 sequence: CASSLGGTGSLEQYF. CDR3 DNA sequence: TGCGCCAGCAGCTTGGGGGGGACAGGGTCTCTCGAGCAGTACTTC.

At least ten counts were recorded for this clonotype. This sequence joins TRBV30 and TRBJ2-1; 12 nucleotides agree with TRBD2. The CDR3 spans 18 residues. Germline V gene sequence: CDR1 GTSNPN, CDR2 SVGIG (reference sequence). V shed 1 base, J shed 7 bases, and the junction held 14 bases outside the gene matches. CDR3 region: CAWSERPFLAGGPNEQFF. As DNA, the CDR3 is TGTGCCTGGAGTGAAAGACCTTTTCTAGCGGGAGGGCCGAATGAGCAGTTCTTC.